One sample yielded the 26 T cell receptor beta chains listed below, sequenced in a study of blood T cell repertoires in COVID-19. Using immunoSEQ multiplex PCR, the repertoire was profiled, and TCRdb retains in-frame clones only, with some absent. In the table there are some 170,000 clones, about 90% of which are singletons. Sequencing input: PBMCs or T cells enriched from blood (not recorded which). The receptors shown here come from a human donor with acute COVID-19. The donor label of this sample is uncertain.

The rearrangement joins TRBV19 to TRBJ1-5; 8 positions agree with TRBD1. In germline, CDR1 is LNHDA, CDR2 SQIVND (reference sequence). The V gene end was trimmed by 4 bases and the J gene end by 2 bases; junction bases not matched to a gene: 4. The CDR3 has 15 amino acids. CDR3 DNA sequence: TGTGCCAGTAGTACAGGGGGCAATGGCAATCAGCCCCAGCATTTT. As protein: CASSTGGNGNQPQHF.

This sequence joins TRBV2 and TRBJ2-7; D remains unclear. This CDR3 comprises 12 residues. Germline CDR1 is SNHLY and CDR2 is FYNNEI. Trimming removed 5 bases at V and 2 bases at J, with 7 bases between. CDR3 DNA: TGTGCCAGCAGTCGCGAACCCTACGAGCAGTACTTC. Residues: CASSREPYEQYF.

V and J are TRBV5-1 and TRBJ2-5; maybe TRBD2 (6 bases). This CDR3 is built from 15 residues. CDR1 is SGHRS, CDR2 YFSETQ, per germline. Trimming pared 9 bases from V and 2 bases from J, leaving 20 bases between. The CDR3: CATSPLGGGQETQYF. CDR3 sequence (DNA): TGCGCCACCAGTCCCCTCGGGGGTGGGCAAGAGACCCAGTACTTC.

The V and J genes are TRBV12-3 or TRBV12-4 and TRBJ2-1; D not certain. The CDR3 is 12 amino acids. The V end was cut by 4 bases, the J end by 14 bases, with 15 bases between. The CDR3 is CASSSRPGVKFF. The CDR3 DNA sequence: TGTGCCAGCAGTTCCCGACCCGGAGTCAAGTTCTTC.

The J gene is TRBJ1-5, the V gene TRBV18; D is undetermined. Germline CDR1 KGHSH, CDR2 LQKENI. Trimming removed 2 bases from V and 3 bases from J, with 11 bases in between. CDR3 length equals 15 residues. The CDR3 region has the DNA TGTGCCAGCTCACCAGCCGGCGGTAACAATCAGCCCCAGCATTTT. Its protein is CASSPAGGNNQPQHF.

With respect to this clone: Additional DNA sequences in this sample encode the identical CDR3. This chain uses TRBV5-4 with TRBJ1-2, with D tentatively TRBD1 (6 bases). The CDR3 is made up of 14 amino acids. Germline V gene lookup returns CDR1 SGHNT and CDR2 YYREEE (reference sequence). V lost 0 bases, J lost 4 bases, and 10 bases lay in between. CDR3 coding DNA: TGTGCCAGCAGCTTGGACAGGGTCAGCTATGGCTACACCTTC. Amino acids: CASSLDRVSYGYTF.

The chain has TRBV12-5 and TRBJ2-1, with D uncertain. Germline CDR1 reads LGHNT; CDR2 reads FRNRAP. Trimming took 2 bases from V and 5 from J, leaving 16 bases between them. CDR3 length equals 16 residues. CDR3 region: CASGLLRLVAHNEQFF. The CDR3 DNA reads TGTGCTAGTGGTTTGCTTCGCTTGGTGGCCCACAATGAGCAGTTCTTC.

CDR3 coding DNA: TGTGCCAGTAGTATCGACAGTGAGACCTACGAGCAGTACTTC. Residues: CASSIDSETYEQYF. The chain has TRBV19 and TRBJ2-7; D possibly corresponds to TRBD1 (5 bases). CDR3 size: 14 residues. The germline V gene encodes CDR1 LNHDA and CDR2 SQIVND (reference sequence). V dropped 3 bases and J dropped 2 bases, with 11 bases sitting between them.

The V and J genes are TRBV6-1 and TRBJ1-5; tentatively, D is TRBD1 (6 bases). V gave up 1 base and J gave up 0 bases, with 7 bases separating them. There are 15 residues in the CDR3. The germline CDR1 and CDR2 sequences are MNHNS and SASEGT. Written as DNA, the CDR3 is TGTGCCAGCAGTGAAGGGACAGTTAGCAATCAGCCCCAGCATTTT. Translated: CASSEGTVSNQPQHF.

The chain uses TRBV19 and TRBJ2-3; TRBD2 is a possible D gene (6 bases). Germline CDR1 reads LNHDA; CDR2 reads SQIVND (reference sequence). Trimming took off 3 bases at V and 4 bases at J, with 8 bases between the two ends. The CDR3 has 13 residues. CDR3 sequence: CASSMLAADTQYF. The CDR3 DNA is TGTGCCAGTAGTATGTTAGCGGCAGATACGCAGTATTTT.

This chain joins TRBV6-5 and TRBJ1-1, with a weak D call TRBD1 (5 bases). Germline assignment: CDR1 MNHEY and CDR2 SVGAGI. The V end lost 6 bases, the J end lost 7 bases, and 12 bases lay between the germline ends. The CDR3 has 12 amino acids. CDR3 DNA: TGTGCCAGCAGCGGGGGACGGTTTGAAGCTTTCTTT. It codes for CASSGGRFEAFF.

The chain is built from TRBV7-6 and TRBJ1-3; maybe TRBD1 (6 bases). The V gene's germline CDR1 is SGHVS and CDR2 FNYEAQ. Trimming shortened V by 5 bases and J by 1 base, and 21 bases separated the two germline ends. The CDR3 has 18 amino acids. The CDR3 loop is CASSPRFRQARSGNTIYF. The CDR3 bases are TGTGCCAGCAGCCCCAGATTTAGACAGGCTCGTTCTGGAAACACCATATATTTT.

The rearrangement joins TRBV5-6 to TRBJ2-7; D is undetermined. Between the trimmed V and J ends, which lost 2 bases and 4 bases, there was a span of 7 bases. The CDR3 covers 12 residues. Germline CDR1 reads SGHDT; CDR2 reads YYEEEE. The DNA of the CDR3 is TGTGCCAGCAGCTTCCGGGTTTACGAGCAGTACTTC. It codes for CASSFRVYEQYF.

The genes are TRBV30 and TRBJ2-7, with 8 positions matching TRBD1. The CDR3 extends over 14 amino acids. Trimming at V came to 0 bases and at J to 2 bases, leaving 3 bases not matched to a gene. CDR1 and CDR2 from the germline V gene are GTSNPN and SVGIG (reference sequence). Here the CDR3 reads CAWSVGTGAYEQYF. In nucleotides, the CDR3 is TGTGCCTGGAGTGTAGGGACAGGAGCCTACGAGCAGTACTTC.

V gene TRBV24-1 combines with J gene TRBJ2-3, with no clear D. Trimming removed 4 bases at V and 2 bases at J, with 6 bases between. Looked up from germline, CDR1 is KGHDR and CDR2 is SFDVKD. This CDR3 spans 13 amino acids. The CDR3 is CATSEATTDTQYF. DNA for the CDR3: TGTGCCACCAGTGAGGCCACCACAGATACGCAGTATTTT.

The rearrangement joins TRBV5-5 to TRBJ2-7, with 9 bases matching TRBD1. V dropped 0 bases and J dropped 1; count of bases not matched to a gene: 2. This CDR3 comprises 15 residues. Germline CDR1 reads SGHKS; CDR2 reads YYEKEE (reference sequence). This CDR3 reads CASSLGQGVSYEQYF. The CDR3 DNA sequence: TGTGCCAGCAGCTTGGGACAGGGGGTGTCCTACGAGCAGTACTTC.

J is TRBJ2-4 and V is TRBV5-1; 7 bases align to TRBD2. In germline, CDR1 is SGHRS, CDR2 YFSETQ. J gave up 0 bases and V 0 bases, and 3 bases lay outside the gene matches. The CDR3 totals 16 residues. CDR3 amino acids: CASSLAGGLAKNIQYF. Here the CDR3 DNA reads TGCGCCAGCAGCTTGGCGGGGGGACTAGCCAAAAACATTCAGTACTTC. Complete variable domain (other parts from reference TRBV5-1 and TRBJ2-4): KAGVTQTPRYLIKTRGQQVTLSCSPISGHRSVSWYQQTPGQGLQFLFEYFSETQRNKGNFPGRFSGRQFSNSRSEMNVSTLELGDSALYLCASSLAGGLAKNIQYFGAGTRLSVL.

This clone was seen a single time. The sample has other DNA sequences that encode this CDR3 too. V and J are TRBV5-6 and TRBJ2-5; D gene ambiguous. The CDR3 has 11 residues. V was shortened by 3 bases and J by 2 bases, with 2 bases between the two germline ends. Germline lookup yields CDR1 SGHDT and CDR2 YYEEEE. The CDR3 is CASSSQETQYF. CDR3 sequence (DNA): TGTGCCAGCAGCTCACAAGAGACCCAGTACTTC.

The chain employs TRBV5-1 and TRBJ2-3; 8 bases line up with TRBD1. J was trimmed by 5 bases and V by 3 bases; bases with no gene match: 2. The CDR3 has 13 residues. Germline-derived CDR1 and CDR2 are SGHRS and YFSETQ. The DNA of the CDR3 is TGCGCCAGCAGCTCAACAGGGGGAGATACGCAGTATTTT. Amino acid sequence: CASSSTGGDTQYF.

This clone was seen just once. The genes are TRBV18 and TRBJ2-5; D is unclear. Germline V gene lookup returns CDR1 KGHSH and CDR2 LQKENI. The germline V and J ends were trimmed by 2 bases and 2 bases, with 12 bases remaining between them. The CDR3 is made up of 15 amino acids. CDR3 in amino acids: CASSPNQASQETQYF. DNA for the CDR3: TGTGCCAGCTCACCAAACCAGGCCTCACAAGAGACCCAGTACTTC.

The gene calls are TRBV3-1 (or the pseudogene TRBV3-2) and TRBJ1-2, with TRBD1 matching 7 bases. Germline assignment: CDR1 LGHDT and CDR2 YNNKEL (reference sequence). The CDR3 runs 13 residues. V gave up 4 bases and J gave up 7 bases; unmatched junction bases: 6. CDR3 sequence: CASSLQGVSGYTF. CDR3 bases: TGTGCCAGCAGCCTCCAGGGGGTATCTGGCTACACCTTC.

This chain links TRBV4-1 with TRBJ1-5; TRBD1 agrees at 7 bases. V lost 5 bases and J lost 0; bases outside the gene matches: 4. The CDR3 has 15 residues. Germline-derived CDR1 and CDR2 are MGHRA and YSYEKL. The CDR3: CASSSTGVSNQPQHF. For the CDR3, the DNA is TGCGCCAGCAGCAGTACAGGGGTTAGCAATCAGCCCCAGCATTTT.

This chain joins TRBV7-2 and TRBJ2-7, with 7 bases identical to TRBD2. With V trimmed by 6 bases and J by 2 bases, 13 bases remained unmatched. The CDR3 consists of 16 residues. Germline V gives CDR1 SGHTA, CDR2 FQGNSA. The CDR3 protein is CASSPTRLAGAYEQYF. Here the CDR3 DNA reads TGTGCCAGCAGTCCTACCCGACTAGCAGGAGCCTACGAGCAGTACTTC.

The chain combines TRBV27 with TRBJ1-2; 8 bases match TRBD1. This CDR3 spans 16 amino acids. CDR1 is MNHEY, CDR2 SMNVEV, per germline (reference sequence). V lost 5 bases and J lost 1; bases outside the gene matches: 9. CDR3 nucleotide sequence: TGTGCCAGCAGTCCCTCTGGGACAGGATTTAACTATGGCTACACCTTC. Its translation: CASSPSGTGFNYGYTF.

The chain carries TRBV28 and TRBJ2-6, with D tentatively TRBD1 (6 bases). CDR1 is MDHEN and CDR2 is SYDVKM in the germline V gene. The V end was cut by 4 bases, the J end by 0 bases, with 16 bases between. CDR3 size: 18 residues. This CDR3 reads CASSSYRALSSGANVLTF. DNA for the CDR3: TGTGCCAGCAGTTCCTACAGGGCATTAAGCTCTGGGGCCAACGTCCTGACTTTC.

The chain carries TRBV28 and TRBJ1-2, with 7 nucleotides matching TRBD1. The CDR3 consists of 15 residues. Germline CDR1 MDHEN, CDR2 SYDVKM. Germline trimming cut 4 bases from V and 4 bases from J; bases unmatched to any gene: 9. The CDR3 bases are TGTGCCAGCAGTTCTATAGGGGGCCCATTCTATGGCTACACCTTC. It specifies CASSSIGGPFYGYTF.